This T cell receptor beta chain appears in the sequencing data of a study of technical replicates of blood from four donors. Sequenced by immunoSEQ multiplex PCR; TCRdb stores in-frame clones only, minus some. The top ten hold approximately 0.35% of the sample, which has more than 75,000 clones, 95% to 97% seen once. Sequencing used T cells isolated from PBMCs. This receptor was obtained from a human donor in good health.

For the CDR3, the DNA is TGCGCCAGCAGCCCGGGGGGGTCGAATGAGCAGTTCTTC. Its protein product is CASSPGGSNEQFF. The chain couples TRBV4-1 to TRBJ2-1, with 8 nucleotides matching TRBD2. Germline CDR1 and CDR2: MGHRA and YSYEKL. Trimming at V came to 4 bases and at J to 7 bases, leaving 3 bases not matched to a gene. This CDR3 comprises 13 residues.